This T cell receptor beta chain was identified during a study of blood T cell repertoires in COVID-19. Produced via immunoSEQ multiplex PCR; TCRdb's table is partial and in-frame only. The sample holds some 400,000 clones; over 85% are singletons and the top ten take 1.5% to 2%. The CDR3 extends over 14 amino acids. Germline CDR1 and CDR2: GTSNPN and SVGIG (reference sequence). Trimming shortened V by 0 bases and J by 6 bases, and 15 bases separated the two germline ends. The rearrangement uses TRBV30 and TRBJ2-7, with a possible D match to TRBD2 (5 bases). Specimen: PBMCs or T cells enriched from blood (not recorded which). The receptor was derived from a woman under 40 who had recovered from COVID-19. The CDR3: CAWSVRGIGTEQYF. Here the CDR3 DNA reads TGTGCCTGGAGTGTACGGGGTATTGGTACCGAGCAGTACTTC.